This record looks at one TCR beta chain sequence and its context. Its target is not known. The data belong to a study of shared clonotypes between healthy human individuals. At the deep level, the assay was run. Assay: immunoSEQ multiplex PCR; the TCRdb copy retains only in-frame clones and omits some. Of 2.3 million or so clones listed, more than 85% are singletons. The study's findings and limits: Investigators collected only blood, and repertoires in tissues likely differ. Against clonotypes common to all four donors, non-shared ones had lower generation probabilities.

None of the donors, who were healthy HIV-negative adults, had recently had acute infections or vaccinations. The TCR comes from a man in his late teens or twenties in good health. Some clones in this sample may be carry-over from other donors' samples. Sequenced input: naive CD4+ T cells from PBMCs. Subset in this sample: CD45RA+ positively selected.

CDR3 region: CASSSSRTGNTEAFF. The CDR3 region has the DNA TGTGCCAGCAGTTCCTCAAGGACAGGGAACACTGAAGCTTTCTTT. V and J are TRBV6-6 and TRBJ1-1; 7 bases agree with TRBD1. This CDR3 is 15 amino acids long. Germline V gene sequence: CDR1 MNHNY, CDR2 SVGAGI (reference sequence). Trimming took 4 bases from V and 1 from J; bases not matched to a gene: 6.